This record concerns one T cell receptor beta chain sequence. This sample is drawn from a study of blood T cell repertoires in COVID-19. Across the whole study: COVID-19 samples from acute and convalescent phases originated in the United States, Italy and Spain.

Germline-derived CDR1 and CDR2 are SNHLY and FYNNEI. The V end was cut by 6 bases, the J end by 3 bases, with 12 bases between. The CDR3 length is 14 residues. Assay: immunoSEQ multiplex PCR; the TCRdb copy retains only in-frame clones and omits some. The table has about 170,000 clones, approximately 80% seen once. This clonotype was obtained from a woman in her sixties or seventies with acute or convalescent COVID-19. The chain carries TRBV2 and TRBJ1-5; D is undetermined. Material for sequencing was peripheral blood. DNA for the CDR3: TGTGCCAGCAGGCTTGGCAGTCCCAATCAGCCCCAGCATTTT. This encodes CASRLGSPNQPQHF.